The entry that follows covers one TCR beta chain sequence. These data are taken from a study of PD-1 blockade in classical Hodgkin lymphoma. Trimming removed 6 bases from V and 6 bases from J; junction bases left unmatched: 8. The CDR3 extends over 16 amino acids. Germline V gene lookup returns CDR1 SGHTA and CDR2 FQGNSA. All patients experienced relapse after autologous stem cell transplantation, and brentuximab vedotin exposure was variable. Magnetic negative selection served to purify CD4+ T cells out of PBMCs that had been thawed. Only in-frame clones appear in the TCRdb table, and some are missing; sequencing was by immunoSEQ multiplex PCR. The data show 25,000 to 35,000 clones, with 85% to 90% seen just once and about 2.6% held by the top ten.

J is TRBJ2-3 and V is TRBV7-2; 14 bases match TRBD2. This sequence originates from a human donor with classical Hodgkin lymphoma. The specimen was CD4+ T cells from blood, collected at baseline. The CDR3 here is CASSLGTSGRWDTQYF. DNA of the CDR3: TGTGCCAGCAGTCTTGGGACTAGCGGGAGATGGGATACGCAGTATTTT.